This entry is about one T cell receptor beta chain. These data originate in a study of T cells in tuberculosis. Time point reported: new active TB diagnosis, blood taken before or within 7 days of starting treatment. V shed 1 base and J shed 0 bases, with 22 bases lying between them. Germline CDR1 is KGHSH and CDR2 is LQKENI. This CDR3 comprises 20 residues. The repertoire was sequenced with immunoSEQ multiplex PCR; TCRdb's copy has only in-frame clones and lacks some. The sample lists about 40,000 clones; 94% were seen once. This receptor was obtained from an adult with tuberculosis. Here the sequenced sample was PBMCs, taken at tuberculosis diagnosis. The chain recombines TRBV18 with TRBJ1-3; no clear D gene. The DNA of the CDR3 is TGTGCCAGCTCACCACTGTCCCTCCGAGGAGGGAGGAGCTCTGGAAACACCATATATTTT. Its protein product is CASSPLSLRGGRSSGNTIYF.